This TCR beta chain was captured in a study of early T cells in non-severe SARS-CoV-2 infection. This clonotype has at least ten counts. TCRdb processed the 5' RACE reads anew with MiXCR; each CDR3 protein has one entry. This table has some 50,000 distinct CDR3 sequences, 8.5% to 12% appearing once. V lost 4 bases, J lost 7 bases, and 3 bases stayed unmatched. The CDR3 has 13 amino acids. CDR1 and CDR2 (germline): ENHRY, SYGVKD. The sample taken for sequencing was whole blood. The J gene is TRBJ2-7, the V gene TRBV10-3; TRBD1 matches at 11 bases. The origin of this receptor is an adult who was a healthcare worker with PCR-confirmed SARS-CoV-2 infection or an uninfected control (not recorded which). The CDR3 nucleotides are TGTGCCATCAGTGCGGACAGGGGGCGGGAGCAGTACTTC. Its translation: CAISADRGREQYF.